Reported below is one TCR beta chain. Its antigen is still unknown. The data were taken from a study of vaccination effects on CD4 cells after COVID-19. Study findings and constraints: Just 1 of 255 vaccine-induced clones in healthy recipients was cross-reactive.

Some clones are missing from TCRdb's copy, which holds only in-frame ones; the method was immunoSEQ multiplex PCR. This sample has 25,000 or so clones, with around four fifths found just once. Antigen-specific CD4+ T cells were expanded with viral peptide pools in the ViraFEST assay before sequencing. Culture proceeded for more than 8 days, and CD4+ T cells were then isolated. Two doses of BNT162b2 or mRNA-1273 vaccine were administered to participants. V dropped 6 bases and J dropped 1 base, with 9 bases sitting between them. The CDR3 covers 13 residues. Germline V lookup: CDR1 LGHNT, CDR2 FRNRAP. This receptor was obtained from a human donor who received a COVID-19 vaccine. The rearrangement uses TRBV12-5 and TRBJ1-1; D is perhaps TRBD1 (6 bases). The sequences come from CD4+ T cells from PBMCs cultured with SARS-CoV-2 spike peptides, collected after COVID-19 vaccination. The CDR3 reads CASGPDRNTEAFF. CDR3 DNA sequence: TGTGCTAGTGGGCCGGACAGGAACACTGAAGCTTTCTTT. Full variable domain (outside the CDR3, taken from reference TRBV12-5 and TRBJ1-1): DARVTQTPRHKVTEMGQEVTMRCQPILGHNTVFWYRQTMMQGLELLAYFRNRAPLDDSGMPKDRFSAEMPDATLATLKIQPSEPRDSAVYFCASGPDRNTEAFFGQGTRLTVV.